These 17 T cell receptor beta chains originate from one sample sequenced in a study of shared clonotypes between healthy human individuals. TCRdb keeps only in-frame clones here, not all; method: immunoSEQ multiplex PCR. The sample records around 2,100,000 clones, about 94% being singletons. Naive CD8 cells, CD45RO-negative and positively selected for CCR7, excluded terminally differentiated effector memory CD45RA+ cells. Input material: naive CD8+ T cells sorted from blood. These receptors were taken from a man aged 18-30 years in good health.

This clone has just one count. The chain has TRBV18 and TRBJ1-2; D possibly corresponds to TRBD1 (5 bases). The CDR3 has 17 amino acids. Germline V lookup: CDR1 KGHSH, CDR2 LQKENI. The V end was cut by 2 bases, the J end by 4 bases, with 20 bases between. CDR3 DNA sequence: TGTGCCAGCTCACCAGAGACGGGGAGAGGGGCGATCTATGGCTACACCTTC. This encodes CASSPETGRGAIYGYTF.

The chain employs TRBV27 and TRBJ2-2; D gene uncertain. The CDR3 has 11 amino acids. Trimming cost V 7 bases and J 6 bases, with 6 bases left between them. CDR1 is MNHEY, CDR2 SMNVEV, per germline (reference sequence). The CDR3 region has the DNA TGTGCCAGCAAGTTCGCCGGGGAGCTGTTTTTT. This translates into CASKFAGELFF.

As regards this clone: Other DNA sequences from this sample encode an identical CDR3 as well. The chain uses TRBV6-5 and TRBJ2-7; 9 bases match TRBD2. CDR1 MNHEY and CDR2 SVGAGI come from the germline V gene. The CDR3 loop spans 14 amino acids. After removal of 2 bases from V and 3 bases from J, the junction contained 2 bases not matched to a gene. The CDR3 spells CASSYLAGSYEQYF. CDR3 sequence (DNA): TGTGCCAGCAGTTACCTAGCGGGGAGCTACGAGCAGTACTTC.

Written as DNA, the CDR3 is TGTGCCAGCAGTTTATCACAGGGGACCTCCTACGAGCAGTACTTC. This translates into CASSLSQGTSYEQYF. The chain is built from TRBV28 and TRBJ2-7; TRBD1 matches at 7 bases. The CDR3 has 15 amino acids. Germline V gene lookup returns CDR1 MDHEN and CDR2 SYDVKM. V was pared by 1 base and J by 0 bases, with 3 bases of the junction left unmatched.

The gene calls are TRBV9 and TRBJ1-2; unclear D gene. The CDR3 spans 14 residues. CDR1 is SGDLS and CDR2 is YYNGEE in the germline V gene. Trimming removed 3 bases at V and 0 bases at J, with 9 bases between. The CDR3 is CASSAGVTNYGYTF. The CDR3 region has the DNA TGTGCCAGCAGCGCCGGAGTTACTAACTATGGCTACACCTTC.

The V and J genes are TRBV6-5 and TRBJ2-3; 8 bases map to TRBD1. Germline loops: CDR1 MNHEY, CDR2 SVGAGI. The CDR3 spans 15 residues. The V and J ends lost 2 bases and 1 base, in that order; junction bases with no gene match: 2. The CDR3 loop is CASSYDRGGTDTQYF. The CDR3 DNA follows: TGTGCCAGCAGTTACGACAGGGGAGGCACAGATACGCAGTATTTT.

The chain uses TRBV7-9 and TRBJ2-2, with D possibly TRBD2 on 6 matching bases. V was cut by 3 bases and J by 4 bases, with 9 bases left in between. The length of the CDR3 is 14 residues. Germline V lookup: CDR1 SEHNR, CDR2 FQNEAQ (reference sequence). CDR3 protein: CASSLGEVTGELFF. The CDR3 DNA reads TGTGCCAGCAGCTTGGGGGAGGTCACCGGGGAGCTGTTTTTT.

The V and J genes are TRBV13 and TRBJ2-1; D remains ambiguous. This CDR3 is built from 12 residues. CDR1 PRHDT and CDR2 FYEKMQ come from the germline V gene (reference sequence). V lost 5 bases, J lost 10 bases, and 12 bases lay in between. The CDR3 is CASSPRRGEQFF. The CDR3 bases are TGTGCCAGCAGCCCACGCCGTGGGGAGCAGTTCTTC.

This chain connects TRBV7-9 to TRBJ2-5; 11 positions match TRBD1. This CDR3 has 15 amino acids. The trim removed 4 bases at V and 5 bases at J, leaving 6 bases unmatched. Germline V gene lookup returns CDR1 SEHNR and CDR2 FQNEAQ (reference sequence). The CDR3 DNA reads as TGTGCCAGCAGCTACGGACAGGGGGCTCAGGAGACCCAGTACTTC. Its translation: CASSYGQGAQETQYF.

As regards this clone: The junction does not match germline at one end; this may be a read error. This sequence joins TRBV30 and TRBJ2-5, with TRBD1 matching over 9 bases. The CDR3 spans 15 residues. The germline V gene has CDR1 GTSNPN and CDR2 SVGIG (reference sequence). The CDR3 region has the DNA TGTGCCTGGAGACCAGGGACAGGGAACCAAGGGACCCAGTACTTC. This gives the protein CAWRPGTGNQGTQYF.

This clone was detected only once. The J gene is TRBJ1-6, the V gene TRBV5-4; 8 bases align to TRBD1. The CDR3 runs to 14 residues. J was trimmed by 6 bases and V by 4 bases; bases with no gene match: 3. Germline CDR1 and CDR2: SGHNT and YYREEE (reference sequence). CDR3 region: CASSGTGVNSPLHF. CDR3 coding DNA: TGTGCCAGCAGCGGGACAGGAGTTAATTCACCCCTCCACTTT.

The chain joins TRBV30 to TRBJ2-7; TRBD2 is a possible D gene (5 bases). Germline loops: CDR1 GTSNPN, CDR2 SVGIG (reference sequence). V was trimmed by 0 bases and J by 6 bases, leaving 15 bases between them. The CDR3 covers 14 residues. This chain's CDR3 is CAWSVGPGIAEQYF. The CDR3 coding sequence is TGTGCCTGGAGTGTTGGTCCGGGGATTGCCGAGCAGTACTTC.

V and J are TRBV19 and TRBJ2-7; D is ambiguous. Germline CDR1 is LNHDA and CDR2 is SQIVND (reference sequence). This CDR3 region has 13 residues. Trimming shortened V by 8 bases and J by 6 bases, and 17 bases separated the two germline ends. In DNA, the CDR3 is TGTGCCAGTTCGCCCGGCCTCTCAGGCGAGCAGTACTTC. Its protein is CASSPGLSGEQYF.

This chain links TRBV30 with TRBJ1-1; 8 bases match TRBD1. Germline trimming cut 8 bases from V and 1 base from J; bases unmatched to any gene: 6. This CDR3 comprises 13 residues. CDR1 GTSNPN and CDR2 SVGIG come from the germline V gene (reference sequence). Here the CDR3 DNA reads TGTGCCGGCCTGACAGGGGCGAACACTGAAGCTTTCTTT. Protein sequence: CAGLTGANTEAFF.

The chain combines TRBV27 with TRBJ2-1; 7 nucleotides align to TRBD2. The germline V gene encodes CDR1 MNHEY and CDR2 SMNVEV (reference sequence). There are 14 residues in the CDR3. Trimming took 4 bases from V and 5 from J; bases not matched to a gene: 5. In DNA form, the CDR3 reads TGTGCCAGCAGTTCCCTAGCGGAACACAATGAGCAGTTCTTC. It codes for CASSSLAEHNEQFF.

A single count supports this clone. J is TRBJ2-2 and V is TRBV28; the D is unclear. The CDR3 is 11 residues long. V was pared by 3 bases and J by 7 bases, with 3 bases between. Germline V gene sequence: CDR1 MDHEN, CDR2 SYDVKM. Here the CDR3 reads CASSFGGELFF. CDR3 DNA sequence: TGTGCCAGCAGTTTCGGCGGGGAGCTGTTTTTT.

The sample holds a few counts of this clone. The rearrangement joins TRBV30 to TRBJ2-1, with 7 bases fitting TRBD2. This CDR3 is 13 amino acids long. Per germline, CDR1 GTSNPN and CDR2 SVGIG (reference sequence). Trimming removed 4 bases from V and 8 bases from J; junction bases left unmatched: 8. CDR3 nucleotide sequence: TGTGCCTGGACCGGCGGGGGTCCCGATGAGCAGTTCTTC. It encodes CAWTGGGPDEQFF.